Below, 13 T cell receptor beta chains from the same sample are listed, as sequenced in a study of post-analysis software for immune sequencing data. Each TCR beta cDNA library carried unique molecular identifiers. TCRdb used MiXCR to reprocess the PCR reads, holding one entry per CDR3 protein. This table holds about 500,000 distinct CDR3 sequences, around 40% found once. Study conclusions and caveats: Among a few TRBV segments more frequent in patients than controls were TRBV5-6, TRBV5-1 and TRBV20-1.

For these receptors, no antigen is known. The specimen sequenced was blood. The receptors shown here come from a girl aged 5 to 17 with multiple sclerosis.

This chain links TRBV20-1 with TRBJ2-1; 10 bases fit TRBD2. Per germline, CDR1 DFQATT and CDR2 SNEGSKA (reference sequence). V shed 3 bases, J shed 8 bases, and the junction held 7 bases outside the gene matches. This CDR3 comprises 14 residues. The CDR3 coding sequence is TGCAGTGCTAGCCTAGCGGGAGTTAAGGATGAGCAGTTCTTC. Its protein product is CSASLAGVKDEQFF.

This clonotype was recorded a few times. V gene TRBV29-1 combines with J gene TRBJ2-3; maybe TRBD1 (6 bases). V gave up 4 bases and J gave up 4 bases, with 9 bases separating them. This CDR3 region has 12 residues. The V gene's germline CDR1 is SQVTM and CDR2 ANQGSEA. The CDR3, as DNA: TGCAGCGTTGGACAGGTCCCAGATACGCAGTATTTT. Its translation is CSVGQVPDTQYF.

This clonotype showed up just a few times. CDR3 amino acids: CSAHSGSEQETQYF. CDR3 nucleotide sequence: TGCAGTGCTCATAGCGGTAGTGAACAAGAGACCCAGTACTTC. This sequence joins TRBV20-1 and TRBJ2-5, with a possible D match to TRBD2 (6 bases). Trimming cost V 5 bases and J 2 bases, with 15 bases left between them. Germline CDR1 reads DFQATT; CDR2 reads SNEGSKA (reference sequence). The CDR3 spans 14 residues.

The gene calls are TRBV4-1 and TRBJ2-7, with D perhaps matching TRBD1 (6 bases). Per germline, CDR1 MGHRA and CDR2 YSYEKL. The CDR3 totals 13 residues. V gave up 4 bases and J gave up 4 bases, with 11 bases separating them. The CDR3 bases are TGCGCCAGCAGCCCTACAGGGATATACGAGCAGTACTTC. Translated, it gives CASSPTGIYEQYF.

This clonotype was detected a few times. The CDR3 spells CASSDSFAYEQYF. The CDR3 nucleotides read TGTGCCAGCAGTGACAGTTTCGCCTACGAGCAGTACTTC. This sequence joins TRBV2 and TRBJ2-7, with D uncertain. Germline CDR1 is SNHLY and CDR2 is FYNNEI. Trimming removed 3 bases at V and 2 bases at J, with 8 bases between. The CDR3 is 13 amino acids.

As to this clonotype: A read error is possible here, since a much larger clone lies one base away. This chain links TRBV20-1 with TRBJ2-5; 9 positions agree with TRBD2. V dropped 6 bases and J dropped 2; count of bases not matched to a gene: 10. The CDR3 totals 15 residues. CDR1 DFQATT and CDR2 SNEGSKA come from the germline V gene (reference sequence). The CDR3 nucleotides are TGCAGTGCCATATCCCATAGCGGGGGACAAGAGACCCAGTACTTC. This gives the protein CSAISHSGGQETQYF.

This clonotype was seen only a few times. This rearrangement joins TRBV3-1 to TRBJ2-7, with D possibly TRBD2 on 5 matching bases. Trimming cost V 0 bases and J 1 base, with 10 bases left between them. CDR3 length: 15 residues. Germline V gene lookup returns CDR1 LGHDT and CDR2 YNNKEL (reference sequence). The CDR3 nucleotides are TGTGCCAGCAGCCAAGATGTTGGACTTTCCTACGAGCAGTACTTC. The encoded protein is CASSQDVGLSYEQYF.

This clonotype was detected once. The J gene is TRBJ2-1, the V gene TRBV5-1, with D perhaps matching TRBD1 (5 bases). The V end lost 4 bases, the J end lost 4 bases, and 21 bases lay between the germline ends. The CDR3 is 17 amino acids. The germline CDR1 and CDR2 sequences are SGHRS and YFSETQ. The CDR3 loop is CASSPLRANLGYNEQFF. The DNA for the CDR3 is TGCGCCAGCAGCCCGCTCAGGGCCAACTTGGGATACAATGAGCAGTTCTTC.

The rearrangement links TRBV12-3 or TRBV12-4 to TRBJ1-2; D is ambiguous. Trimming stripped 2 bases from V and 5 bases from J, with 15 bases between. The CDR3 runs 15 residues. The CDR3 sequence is CASSLQVDRPYGYTF. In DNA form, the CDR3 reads TGTGCCAGCAGTTTACAAGTGGACCGACCTTATGGCTACACCTTC.

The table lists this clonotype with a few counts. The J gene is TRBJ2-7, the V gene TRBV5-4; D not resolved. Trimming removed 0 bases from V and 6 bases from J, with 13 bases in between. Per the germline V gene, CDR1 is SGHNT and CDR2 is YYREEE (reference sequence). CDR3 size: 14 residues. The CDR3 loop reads CASSLVGGSGEQYF. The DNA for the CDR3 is TGTGCCAGCAGCTTGGTGGGTGGTAGTGGCGAGCAGTACTTC.

Written as DNA, the CDR3 is TGTGCCAGCAGTTATTTTCCGGGGGACTATGGCTACACCTTC. Its protein product is CASSYFPGDYGYTF. The chain has TRBV6-5 and TRBJ1-2; D is possibly TRBD1 (5 bases). V was pared by 3 bases and J by 3 bases, with 11 bases between. Germline V gene data show CDR1 as MNHEY and CDR2 as SVGAGI. CDR3 length equals 14 residues.

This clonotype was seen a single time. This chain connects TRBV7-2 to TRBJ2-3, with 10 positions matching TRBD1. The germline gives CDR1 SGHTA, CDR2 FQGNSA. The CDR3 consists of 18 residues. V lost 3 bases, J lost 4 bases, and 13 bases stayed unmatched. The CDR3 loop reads CASSFNQAGTGVADTQYF. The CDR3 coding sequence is TGTGCCAGCAGCTTCAACCAAGCCGGGACAGGGGTCGCAGATACGCAGTATTTT.

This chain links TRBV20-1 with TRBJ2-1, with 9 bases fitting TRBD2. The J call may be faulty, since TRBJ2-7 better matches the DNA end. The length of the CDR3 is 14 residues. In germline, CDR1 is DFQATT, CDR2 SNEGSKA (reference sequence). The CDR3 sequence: CSAQGLAGSNEQYF. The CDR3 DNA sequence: TGCAGTGCTCAGGGGCTAGCGGGATCCAATGAGCAGTACTTC.